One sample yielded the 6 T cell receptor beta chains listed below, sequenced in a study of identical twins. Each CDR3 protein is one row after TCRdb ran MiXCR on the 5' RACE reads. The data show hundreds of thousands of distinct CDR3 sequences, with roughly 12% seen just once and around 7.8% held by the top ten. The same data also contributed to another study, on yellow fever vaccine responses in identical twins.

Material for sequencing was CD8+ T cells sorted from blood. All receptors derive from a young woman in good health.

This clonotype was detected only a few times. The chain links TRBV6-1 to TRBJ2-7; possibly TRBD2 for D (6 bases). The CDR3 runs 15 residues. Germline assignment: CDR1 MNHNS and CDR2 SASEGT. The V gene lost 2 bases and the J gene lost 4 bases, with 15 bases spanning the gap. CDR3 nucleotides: TGTGCCAGCAGTGAATTAGGAGGGGCAAGATACGAGCAGTACGTC. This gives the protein CASSELGGARYEQYV.

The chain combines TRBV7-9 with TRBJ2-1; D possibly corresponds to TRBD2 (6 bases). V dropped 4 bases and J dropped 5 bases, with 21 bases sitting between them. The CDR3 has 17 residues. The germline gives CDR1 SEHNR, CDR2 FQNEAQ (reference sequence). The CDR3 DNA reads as TGTGCCAGCAGCTCTGGACTTTGGCGGGACGGCCACAATGAGCAGTTCTTC. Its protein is CASSSGLWRDGHNEQFF. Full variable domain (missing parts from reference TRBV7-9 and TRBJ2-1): DTGVSQNPRHKITKRGQNVTFRCDPISEHNRLYWYRQTLGQGPEFLTYFQNEAQLEKSRLLSDRFSAERPKGSFSTLEIQRTEQGDSAMYLCASSSGLWRDGHNEQFFGPGTRLTVL.

The CDR3 region has the DNA TGTGCCAGCAGGACGATAATAGCGGGACGTTTTTCCTACGAGCAGTACTTC. Its translation is CASRTIIAGRFSYEQYF. The J gene is TRBJ2-7, the V gene TRBV28, with 8 bases fitting TRBD2. Germline CDR1 and CDR2: MDHEN and SYDVKM. The CDR3 is made up of 17 amino acids. V shed 6 bases, J shed 1 base, and the junction held 14 bases outside the gene matches. Combining the CDR3 with reference TRBV28 and TRBJ2-7 gives the whole variable domain DVKVTQSSRYLVKRTGEKVFLECVQDMDHENMFWYRQDPGLGLRLIYFSYDVKMKEKGDIPEGYSVSREKKERFSLILESASTNQTSMYLCASRTIIAGRFSYEQYFGPGTRLTVT.

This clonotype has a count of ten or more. CDR3 nucleotide sequence: TGTGCCACCAGCAGGGGATCGGGCGAGCAGTACTTC. Translation: CATSRGSGEQYF. This chain connects TRBV24-1 to TRBJ2-7; perhaps TRBD1 as D (6 bases). This CDR3 is built from 12 residues. With 7 bases removed from V and 6 bases from J, the gap between germline ends came to 12 bases. The germline CDR1 and CDR2 sequences are KGHDR and SFDVKD.

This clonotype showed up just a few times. Here the CDR3 reads CASSSHGRENTGELFF. CDR3 nucleotide sequence: TGTGCCAGCAGCTCCCACGGGAGGGAAAACACCGGGGAGCTGTTTTTT. The chain combines TRBV4-2 with TRBJ2-2; 8 bases align to TRBD2. Trimming took 5 bases from V and 2 from J; bases not matched to a gene: 7. Germline CDR1 reads LGHNA; CDR2 reads YNFKEQ. The CDR3 loop spans 16 amino acids.

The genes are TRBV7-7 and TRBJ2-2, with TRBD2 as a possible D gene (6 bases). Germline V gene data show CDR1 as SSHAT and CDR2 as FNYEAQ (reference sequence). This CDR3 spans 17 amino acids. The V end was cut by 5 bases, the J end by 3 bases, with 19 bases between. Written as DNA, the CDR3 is TGTGCCAGCAGCGAAGGAGGGTTCAAAACGTACACCGGGGAGCTGTTTTTT. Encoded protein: CASSEGGFKTYTGELFF.